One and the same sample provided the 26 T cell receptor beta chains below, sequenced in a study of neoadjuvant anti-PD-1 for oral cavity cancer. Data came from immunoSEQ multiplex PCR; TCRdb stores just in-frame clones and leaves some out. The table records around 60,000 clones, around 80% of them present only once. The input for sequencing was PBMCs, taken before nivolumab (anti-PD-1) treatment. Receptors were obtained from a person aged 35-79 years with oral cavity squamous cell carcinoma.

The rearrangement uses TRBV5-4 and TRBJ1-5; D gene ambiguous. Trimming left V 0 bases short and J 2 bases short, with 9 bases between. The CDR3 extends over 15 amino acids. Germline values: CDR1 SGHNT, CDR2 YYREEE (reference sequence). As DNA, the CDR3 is TGTGCCAGCAGCTTGGGTTTGGGTGGCAATCAGCCCCAGCATTTT. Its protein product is CASSLGLGGNQPQHF. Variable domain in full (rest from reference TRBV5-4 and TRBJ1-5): ETGVTQSPTHLIKTRGQQVTLRCSSQSGHNTVSWYQQALGQGPQFIFQYYREEENGRGNFPPRFSGLQFPNYSSELNVNALELDDSALYLCASSLGLGGNQPQHFGDGTRLSIL.

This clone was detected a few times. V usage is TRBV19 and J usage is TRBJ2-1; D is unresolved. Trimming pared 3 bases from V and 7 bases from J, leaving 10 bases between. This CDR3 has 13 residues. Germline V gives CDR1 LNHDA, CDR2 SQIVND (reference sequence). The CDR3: CASSIRSWNEQFF. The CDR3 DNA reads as TGTGCCAGTAGTATCCGGAGTTGGAATGAGCAGTTCTTC.

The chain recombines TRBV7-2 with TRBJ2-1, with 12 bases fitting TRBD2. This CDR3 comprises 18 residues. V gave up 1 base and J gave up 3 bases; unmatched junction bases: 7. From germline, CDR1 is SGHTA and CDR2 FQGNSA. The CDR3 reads CASSLDRTSGTDYNEQFF. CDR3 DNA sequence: TGTGCCAGCAGCTTAGATCGGACTAGCGGGACGGACTACAATGAGCAGTTCTTC.

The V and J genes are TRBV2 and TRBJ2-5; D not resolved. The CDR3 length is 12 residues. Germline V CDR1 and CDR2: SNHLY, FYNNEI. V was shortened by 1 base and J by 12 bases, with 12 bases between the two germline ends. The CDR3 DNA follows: TGTGCCAGCAGTGAAGTTCGTGACTTAAAGTACTTC. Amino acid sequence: CASSEVRDLKYF. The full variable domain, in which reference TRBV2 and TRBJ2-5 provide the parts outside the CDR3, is EPEVTQTPSHQVTQMGQEVILRCVPISNHLYFYWYRQILGQKVEFLVSFYNNEISEKSEIFDDQFSVERPDGSNFTLKIRSTKLEDSAMYFCASSEVRDLKYFGPGTRLLVL.

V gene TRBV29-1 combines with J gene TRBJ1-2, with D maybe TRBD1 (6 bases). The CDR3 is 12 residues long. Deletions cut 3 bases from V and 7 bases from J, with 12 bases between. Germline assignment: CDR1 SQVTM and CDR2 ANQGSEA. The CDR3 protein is CSVEGAGGGYTF. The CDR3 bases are TGCAGCGTTGAGGGGGCCGGCGGTGGCTACACCTTC.

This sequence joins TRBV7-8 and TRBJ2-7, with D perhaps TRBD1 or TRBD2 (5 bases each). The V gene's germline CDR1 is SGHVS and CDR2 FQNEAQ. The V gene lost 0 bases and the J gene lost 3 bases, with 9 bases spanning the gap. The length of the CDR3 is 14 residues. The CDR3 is CASSLARGRYEQYF. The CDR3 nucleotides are TGTGCCAGCAGCTTAGCTCGGGGACGCTACGAGCAGTACTTC.

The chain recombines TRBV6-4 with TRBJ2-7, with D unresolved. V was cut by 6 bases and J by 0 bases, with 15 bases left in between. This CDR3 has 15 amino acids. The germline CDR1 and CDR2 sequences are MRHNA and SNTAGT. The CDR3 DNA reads TGTGCCAGCAGCCCCCGGGCCTTTAGCTCCTACGAGCAGTACTTC. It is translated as CASSPRAFSSYEQYF.

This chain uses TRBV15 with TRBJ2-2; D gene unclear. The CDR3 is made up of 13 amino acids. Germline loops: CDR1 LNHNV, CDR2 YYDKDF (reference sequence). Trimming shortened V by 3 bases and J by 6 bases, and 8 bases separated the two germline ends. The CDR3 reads CATSRNPAGELFF. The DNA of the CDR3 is TGTGCCACCAGCAGGAACCCCGCCGGGGAGCTGTTTTTT.

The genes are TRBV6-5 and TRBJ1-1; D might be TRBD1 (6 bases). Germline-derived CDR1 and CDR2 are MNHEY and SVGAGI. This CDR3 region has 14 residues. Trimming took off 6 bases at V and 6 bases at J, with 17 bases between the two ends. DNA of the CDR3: TGTGCCAGCAGGAGCAGGGGCCAGAAAGCTGAAGCTTTCTTT. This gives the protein CASRSRGQKAEAFF.

Here the CDR3 DNA reads TGTGCCAGCAGCGTCCAGGGGGGCACTGAAGCTTTCTTT. It specifies CASSVQGGTEAFF. The chain links TRBV5-4 to TRBJ1-1; 7 nucleotides align to TRBD1. The ends lost 4 bases at V and 4 bases at J; junction bases unmatched: 4. The CDR3 totals 13 residues. CDR1 is SGHNT, CDR2 YYREEE, per germline (reference sequence).

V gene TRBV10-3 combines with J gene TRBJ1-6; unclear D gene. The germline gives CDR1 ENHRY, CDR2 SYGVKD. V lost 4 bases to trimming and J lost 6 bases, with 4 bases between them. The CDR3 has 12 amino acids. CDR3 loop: CAISGTNSPLHF. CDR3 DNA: TGTGCCATCAGTGGAACTAATTCACCCCTCCACTTT.

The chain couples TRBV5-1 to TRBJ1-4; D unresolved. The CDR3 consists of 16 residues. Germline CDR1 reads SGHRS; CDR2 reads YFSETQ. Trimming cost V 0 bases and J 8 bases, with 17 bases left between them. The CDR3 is CASSLALVRAGEKLFF. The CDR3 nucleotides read TGCGCCAGCAGCTTGGCCTTGGTACGGGCGGGGGAAAAACTGTTTTTT.

Written as DNA, the CDR3 is TGCAGCGCCCGGACGGCGACCTACGAGCAGTACTTC. This encodes CSARTATYEQYF. V gene TRBV29-1 combines with J gene TRBJ2-7; no clear D. V was cut by 7 bases and J by 2 bases, with 12 bases left in between. The V gene's germline CDR1 is SQVTM and CDR2 ANQGSEA. The CDR3 is 12 residues long.

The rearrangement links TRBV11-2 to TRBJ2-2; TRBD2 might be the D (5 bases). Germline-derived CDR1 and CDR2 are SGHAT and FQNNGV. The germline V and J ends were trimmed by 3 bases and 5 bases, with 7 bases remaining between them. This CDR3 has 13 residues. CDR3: CASSFSGTGELFF. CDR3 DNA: TGTGCCAGCAGCTTCTCGGGGACCGGGGAGCTGTTTTTT.

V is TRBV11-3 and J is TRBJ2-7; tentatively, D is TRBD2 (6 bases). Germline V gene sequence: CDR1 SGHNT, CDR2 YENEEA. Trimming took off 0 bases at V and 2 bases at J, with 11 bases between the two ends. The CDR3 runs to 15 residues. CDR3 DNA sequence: TGTGCCAGCAGCTTAGATTTCGGGGGTGCCTACGAGCAGTACTTC. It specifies CASSLDFGGAYEQYF. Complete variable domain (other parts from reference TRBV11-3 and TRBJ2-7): EAGVVQSPRYKIIEKKQPVAFWCNPISGHNTLYWYLQNLGQGPELLIRYENEEAVDDSQLPKDRFSAERLKGVDSTLKIQPAELGDSAVYLCASSLDFGGAYEQYFGPGTRLTVT.

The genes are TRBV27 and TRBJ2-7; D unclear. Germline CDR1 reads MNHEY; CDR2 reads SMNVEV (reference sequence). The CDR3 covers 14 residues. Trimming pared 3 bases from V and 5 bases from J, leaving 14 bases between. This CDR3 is CASSLSNKLHEQYF. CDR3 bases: TGTGCCAGCAGTTTGTCCAACAAGCTGCACGAGCAGTACTTC.

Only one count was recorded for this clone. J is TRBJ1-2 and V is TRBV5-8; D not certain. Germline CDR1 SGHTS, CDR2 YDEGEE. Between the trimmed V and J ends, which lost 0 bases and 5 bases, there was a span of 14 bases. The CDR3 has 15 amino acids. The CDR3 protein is CASSLARWVGYGYTF. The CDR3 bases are TGTGCCAGCAGCTTGGCCCGTTGGGTTGGTTATGGCTACACCTTC. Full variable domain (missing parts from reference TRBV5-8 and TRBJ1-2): EAGVTQSPTHLIKTRGQQATLRCSPISGHTSVYWYQQALGLGLQFLLWYDEGEERNRGNFPPRFSGRQFPNYSSELNVNALELEDSALYLCASSLARWVGYGYTFGSGTRLTVV.

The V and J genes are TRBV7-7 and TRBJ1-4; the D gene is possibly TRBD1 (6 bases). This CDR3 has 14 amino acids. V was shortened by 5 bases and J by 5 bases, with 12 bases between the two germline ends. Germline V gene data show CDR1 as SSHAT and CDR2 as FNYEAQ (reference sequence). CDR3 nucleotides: TGTGCCAGCAGCCGGGGGGGGGCAAATGAAAAACTGTTTTTT. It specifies CASSRGGANEKLFF. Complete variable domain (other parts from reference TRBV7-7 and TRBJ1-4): GAGVSQSPRYKVTKRGQDVTLRCDPISSHATLYWYQQALGQGPEFLTYFNYEAQPDKSGLPSDRFSAERPEGSISTLTIQRTEQRDSAMYRCASSRGGANEKLFFGSGTQLSVL.

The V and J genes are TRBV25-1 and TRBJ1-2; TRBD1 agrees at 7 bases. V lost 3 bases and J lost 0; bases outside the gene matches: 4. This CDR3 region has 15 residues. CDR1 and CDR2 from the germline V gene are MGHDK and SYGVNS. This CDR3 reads CASSEDRSTNYGYTF. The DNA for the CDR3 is TGTGCCAGCAGTGAGGACAGGTCGACTAACTATGGCTACACCTTC.

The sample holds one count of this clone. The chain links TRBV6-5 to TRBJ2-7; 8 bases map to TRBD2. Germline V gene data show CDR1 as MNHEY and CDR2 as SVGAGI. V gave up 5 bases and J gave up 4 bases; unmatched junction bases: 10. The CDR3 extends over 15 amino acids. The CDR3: CASSQGSGRTYEQYF. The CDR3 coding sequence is TGTGCCAGCAGTCAAGGGAGCGGGAGAACATACGAGCAGTACTTC.

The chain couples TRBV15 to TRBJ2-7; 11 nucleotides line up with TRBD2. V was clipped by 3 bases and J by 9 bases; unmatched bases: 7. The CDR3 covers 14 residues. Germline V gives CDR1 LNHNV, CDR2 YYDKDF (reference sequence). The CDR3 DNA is TGTGCCACCAGCAGGGATAGCGGGAGGGCGGGGCAGTACTTC. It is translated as CATSRDSGRAGQYF.

The CDR3, as DNA: TGTGCCAGTCGGCGGGGCTTGGATTCACCCCTCCACTTT. It encodes CASRRGLDSPLHF. V and J are TRBV6-5 and TRBJ1-6, with a tentative D call TRBD1 (5 bases). Germline CDR1 and CDR2: MNHEY and SVGAGI. The CDR3 extends over 13 amino acids. Trimming took 9 bases from V and 8 from J, leaving 14 bases between them.

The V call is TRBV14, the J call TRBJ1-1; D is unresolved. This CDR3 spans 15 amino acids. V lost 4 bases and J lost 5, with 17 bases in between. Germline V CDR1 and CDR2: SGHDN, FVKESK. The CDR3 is CASSRRGGVRTEAFF. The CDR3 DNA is TGTGCCAGCAGCCGACGTGGCGGGGTTAGGACTGAAGCTTTCTTT.

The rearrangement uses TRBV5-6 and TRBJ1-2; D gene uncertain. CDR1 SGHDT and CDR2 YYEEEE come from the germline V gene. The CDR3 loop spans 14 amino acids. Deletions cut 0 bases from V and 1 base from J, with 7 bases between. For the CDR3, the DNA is TGTGCCAGCAGCTTGGGTGAGATTAACTATGGCTACACCTTC. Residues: CASSLGEINYGYTF. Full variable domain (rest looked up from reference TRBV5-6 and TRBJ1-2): DAGVTQSPTHLIKTRGQQVTLRCSPKSGHDTVSWYQQALGQGPQFIFQYYEEEERQRGNFPDRFSGHQFPNYSSELNVNALLLGDSALYLCASSLGEINYGYTFGSGTRLTVV.

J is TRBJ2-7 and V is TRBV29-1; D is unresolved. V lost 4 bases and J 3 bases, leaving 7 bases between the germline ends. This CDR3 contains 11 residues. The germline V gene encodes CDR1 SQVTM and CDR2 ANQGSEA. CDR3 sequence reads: CSVVQDYEQYF. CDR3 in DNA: TGCAGCGTTGTACAAGACTACGAGCAGTACTTC.

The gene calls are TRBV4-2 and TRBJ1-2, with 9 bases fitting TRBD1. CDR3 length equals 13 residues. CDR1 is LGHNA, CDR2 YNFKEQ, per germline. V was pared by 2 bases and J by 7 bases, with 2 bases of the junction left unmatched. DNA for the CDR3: TGTGCCAGCAGCCAAACGACAGGGGGTGGCTACACCTTC. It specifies CASSQTTGGGYTF.